These 15 T cell receptor beta chains were sequenced from one sample in a study of CD8 T cells in ankylosing spondylitis. TCRdb ran MiXCR on the 5' RACE reads and lists one entry per CDR3 protein. Of under 170,000 distinct CDR3 sequences listed, roughly 44% were seen once; the top ten hold 13% to 15%. The material sequenced was synovial fluid, either unsorted or a sorted T cell fraction (not recorded which). The receptor set was obtained from a male donor with ankylosing spondylitis.

This clonotype was seen a handful of times. V gene TRBV19 combines with J gene TRBJ2-1; 11 nucleotides match TRBD2. Germline V CDR1 and CDR2: LNHDA, SQIVND (reference sequence). The CDR3 loop spans 16 amino acids. The V segment lost 1 base and the J segment 7 bases; nucleotides outside the gene matches: 6. CDR3 amino acids: CASSIVPGLAANEQFF. In DNA, the CDR3 is TGTGCCAGTAGTATAGTCCCGGGACTAGCGGCTAATGAGCAGTTCTTC.

A single count supports this clonotype. The V gene is TRBV19, the J gene TRBJ2-3, with D possibly matching TRBD2 (5 bases). This CDR3 is built from 15 residues. In germline, CDR1 is LNHDA, CDR2 SQIVND (reference sequence). The V end lost 6 bases, the J end lost 4 bases, and 17 bases lay between the germline ends. CDR3 DNA: TGTGCCAGTAGCGACTATTCGGTTTTTGCAGATACGCAGTATTTT. It codes for CASSDYSVFADTQYF. Looking up the rest from reference TRBV19 and TRBJ2-3 gives the full variable domain: DGGITQSPKYLFRKEGQNVTLSCEQNLNHDAMYWYRQDPGQGLRLIYYSQIVNDFQKGDIAEGYSVSREKKESFPLTVTSAQKNPTAFYLCASSDYSVFADTQYFGPGTRLTVL.

For the CDR3, the DNA is TGTGCCAGCAGCCGGGACAGGGTTCATCCAAACTATGGCTACACCTTC. It translates to CASSRDRVHPNYGYTF. The V and J genes are TRBV12-3 or TRBV12-4 and TRBJ1-2, with 9 bases identical to TRBD1. Trimming cost V 6 bases and J 2 bases; bases outside gene matches: 10. The CDR3 covers 16 residues.

The chain uses TRBV12-3 or TRBV12-4 and TRBJ1-5, with no clear D. This CDR3 spans 14 amino acids. V lost 6 bases to trimming and J lost 6 bases, with 15 bases between them. CDR3 amino acids: CASSLAGKGQPQHF. As DNA, the CDR3 is TGTGCCAGCAGCCTTGCGGGCAAGGGTCAGCCCCAGCATTTT.

The rearrangement links TRBV16 to TRBJ2-5; D is perhaps TRBD2 (5 bases). The CDR3 has 13 amino acids. The V gene lost 8 bases and the J gene lost 2 bases, with 12 bases spanning the gap. Germline V lookup: CDR1 KGHSY, CDR2 FQNENV. The CDR3 nucleotides are TGTGCCAGCTCGACTCCGGGGCAAGAGACCCAGTACTTC. Its protein product is CASSTPGQETQYF.

The rearrangement uses TRBV7-9 and TRBJ2-2; D is uncertain. V was cut by 2 bases and J by 4 bases, with 11 bases left in between. In germline, CDR1 is SEHNR, CDR2 FQNEAQ (reference sequence). The CDR3 spans 15 residues. The CDR3 nucleotides are TGTGCCAGCAGCTTATTTCGCGAACTCACCGGGGAGCTGTTTTTT. Protein: CASSLFRELTGELFF.

CDR3 bases: TGCAGCGTTCATCCAGGGAACACTGAAGCTTTCTTT. Protein: CSVHPGNTEAFF. The chain recombines TRBV29-1 with TRBJ1-1, with D unclear. The CDR3 runs 12 residues. CDR1 SQVTM and CDR2 ANQGSEA come from the germline V gene. Trimming left V 5 bases short and J 1 base short, with 8 bases between. The full variable domain, in which reference TRBV29-1 and TRBJ1-1 provide the parts outside the CDR3, is SAVISQKPSRDICQRGTSLTIQCQVDSQVTMMFWYRQQPGQSLTLIATANQGSEATYESGFVIDKFPISRPNLTFSTLTVSNMSPEDSSIYLCSVHPGNTEAFFGQGTRLTVV.

V and J are TRBV11-1 and TRBJ2-2; tentative D call: TRBD2 (5 bases). Trimming stripped 0 bases from V and 0 bases from J, with 17 bases between. CDR1 and CDR2 (germline): SGHAT, FQDESV (reference sequence). The CDR3 extends over 19 amino acids. The CDR3 DNA reads as TGTGCCAGCAGCTTAGCCCCCCGGGAAATCGGCACGAACACCGGGGAGCTGTTTTTT. Its protein product is CASSLAPREIGTNTGELFF.

This clonotype was observed a handful of times. CDR3 DNA: TGTGCCAGCAGTTCCTTACTAGCGGGGGAAGAGACCCAGTACTTC. This translates into CASSSLLAGEETQYF. The chain is built from TRBV12-3 or TRBV12-4 and TRBJ2-5; 11 bases match TRBD2. V was clipped by 4 bases and J by 3 bases; unmatched bases: 4. This CDR3 contains 15 residues.

This chain connects TRBV6-1 to TRBJ1-1; maybe TRBD1 (6 bases). Trimming stripped 6 bases from V and 0 bases from J, with 14 bases between. Germline V CDR1 and CDR2: MNHNS, SASEGT. There are 15 residues in the CDR3. The CDR3 DNA reads TGTGCCAGCAGACATGGAGGGGGATTGAACACTGAAGCTTTCTTT. This sequence encodes CASRHGGGLNTEAFF.

The rearrangement links TRBV27 to TRBJ1-1; D call uncertain. Trimming removed 3 bases at V and 1 base at J, with 9 bases between. CDR1 and CDR2 (germline): MNHEY, SMNVEV (reference sequence). The CDR3 sequence is 14 residues long. CDR3 in amino acids: CASSLNGRNTEAFF. CDR3 bases: TGTGCCAGCAGTTTGAACGGGCGGAACACTGAAGCTTTCTTT.

The chain recombines TRBV12-3 or TRBV12-4 with TRBJ2-3; the D call may be TRBD1 or TRBD2 (5 bases each). The CDR3 contains 11 residues. Trimming pared 1 base from V and 10 bases from J, leaving 6 bases between. Written as DNA, the CDR3 is TGTGCCAGCAGTTTAGTGGGACCGCAGTATTTT. Protein sequence: CASSLVGPQYF.

J is TRBJ1-2 and V is TRBV9; 12 bases agree with TRBD1. Trimming cost V 3 bases and J 4 bases; bases outside gene matches: 10. The germline V gene has CDR1 SGDLS and CDR2 YYNGEE. This CDR3 spans 17 amino acids. The CDR3 DNA sequence: TGTGCCAGCAGCGGAGGGGGACAGGGGGCGCGTGGCTATGGCTACACCTTC. Its protein is CASSGGGQGARGYGYTF.

This clonotype showed up just a few times. The chain joins TRBV5-1 to TRBJ1-5; a weak D match, TRBD1 (6 bases). V lost 2 bases to trimming and J lost 9 bases, with 12 bases between them. Per the germline V gene, CDR1 is SGHRS and CDR2 is YFSETQ. There are 13 residues in the CDR3. The CDR3 region is CASSFRGGMPQHF. The CDR3, as DNA: TGCGCCAGCAGCTTCAGAGGGGGAATGCCCCAGCATTTT.

The J gene is TRBJ1-1, the V gene TRBV27, with D unresolved. V gave up 3 bases and J gave up 2 bases, with 13 bases separating them. Germline CDR1 and CDR2: MNHEY and SMNVEV (reference sequence). The CDR3 length is 15 residues. This CDR3 is CASSLVWEGNTEAFF. CDR3 in DNA: TGTGCCAGCAGTTTGGTGTGGGAGGGTAACACTGAAGCTTTCTTT.